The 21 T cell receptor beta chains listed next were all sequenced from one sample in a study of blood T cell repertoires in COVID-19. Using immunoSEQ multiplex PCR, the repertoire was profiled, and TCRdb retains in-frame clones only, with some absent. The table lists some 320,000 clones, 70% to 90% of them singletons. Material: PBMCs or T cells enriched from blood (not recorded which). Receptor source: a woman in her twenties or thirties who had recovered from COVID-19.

In DNA, the CDR3 is TGTGCCAGCAGGCAGGGTCACTATGGCTACACCTTC. Translated: CASRQGHYGYTF. The rearrangement links TRBV6-5 to TRBJ1-2; tentatively, D is TRBD1 (5 bases). The CDR3 covers 12 residues. Germline assignment: CDR1 MNHEY and CDR2 SVGAGI. V gave up 6 bases and J gave up 3 bases, with 8 bases separating them.

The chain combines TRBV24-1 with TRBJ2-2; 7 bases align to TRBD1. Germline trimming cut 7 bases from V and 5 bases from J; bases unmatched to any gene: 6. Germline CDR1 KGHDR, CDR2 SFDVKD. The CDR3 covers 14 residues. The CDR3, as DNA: TGTGCCACCAGCCGAACAGGGGAGACCGGGGAGCTGTTTTTT. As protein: CATSRTGETGELFF.

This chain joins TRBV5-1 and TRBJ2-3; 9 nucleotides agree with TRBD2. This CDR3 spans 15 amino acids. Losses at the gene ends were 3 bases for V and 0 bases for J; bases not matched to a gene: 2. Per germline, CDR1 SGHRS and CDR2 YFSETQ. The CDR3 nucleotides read TGCGCCAGCAGCTCTCTAGCGGGGAGCACAGATACGCAGTATTTT. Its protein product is CASSSLAGSTDTQYF.

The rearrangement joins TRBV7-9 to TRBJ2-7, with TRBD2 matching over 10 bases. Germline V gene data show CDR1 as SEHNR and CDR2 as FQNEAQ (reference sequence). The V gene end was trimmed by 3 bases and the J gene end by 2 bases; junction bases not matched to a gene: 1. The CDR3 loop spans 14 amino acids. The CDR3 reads CASSFSGGPYEQYF. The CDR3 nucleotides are TGTGCCAGCAGCTTTAGCGGGGGGCCCTACGAGCAGTACTTC.

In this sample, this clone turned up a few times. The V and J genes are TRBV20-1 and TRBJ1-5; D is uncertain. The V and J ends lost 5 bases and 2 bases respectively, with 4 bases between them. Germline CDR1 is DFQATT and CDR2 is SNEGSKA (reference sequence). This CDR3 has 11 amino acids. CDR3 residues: CSALGNQPQHF. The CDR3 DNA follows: TGCAGTGCTCTTGGCAATCAGCCCCAGCATTTT.

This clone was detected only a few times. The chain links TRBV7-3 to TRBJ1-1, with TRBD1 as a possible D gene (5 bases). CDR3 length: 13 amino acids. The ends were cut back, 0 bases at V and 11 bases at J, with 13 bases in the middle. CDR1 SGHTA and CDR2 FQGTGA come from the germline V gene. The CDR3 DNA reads TGTGCCAGCAGCTTAACTCGTCAGGGCCGCGCTTTCTTT. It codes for CASSLTRQGRAFF.

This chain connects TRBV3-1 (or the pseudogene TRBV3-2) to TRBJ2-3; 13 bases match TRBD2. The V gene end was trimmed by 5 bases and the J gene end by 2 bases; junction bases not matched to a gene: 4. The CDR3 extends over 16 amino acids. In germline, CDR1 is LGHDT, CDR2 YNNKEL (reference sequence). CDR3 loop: CASSYGLAGVTDTQYF. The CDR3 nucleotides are TGTGCCAGCAGCTATGGACTAGCGGGGGTCACAGATACGCAGTATTTT.

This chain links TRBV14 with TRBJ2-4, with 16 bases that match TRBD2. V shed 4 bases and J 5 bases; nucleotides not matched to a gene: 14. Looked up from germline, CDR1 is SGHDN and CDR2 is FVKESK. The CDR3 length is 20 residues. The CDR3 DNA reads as TGTGCCAGCAGCCCGCGCCCGGGACTAGCGGGGGGGCCTAAGGAAAACATTCAGTACTTC. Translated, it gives CASSPRPGLAGGPKENIQYF.

The CDR3 loop reads CASSSKAGGSMNTEAFF. The CDR3 DNA sequence: TGTGCCAGCAGCTCGAAGGCAGGGGGGAGCATGAACACTGAAGCTTTCTTT. The rearrangement links TRBV14 to TRBJ1-1; TRBD1 agrees at 7 bases. The germline V gene encodes CDR1 SGHDN and CDR2 FVKESK. V shed 5 bases, J shed 0 bases, and the junction held 12 bases outside the gene matches. The CDR3 is made up of 17 amino acids.

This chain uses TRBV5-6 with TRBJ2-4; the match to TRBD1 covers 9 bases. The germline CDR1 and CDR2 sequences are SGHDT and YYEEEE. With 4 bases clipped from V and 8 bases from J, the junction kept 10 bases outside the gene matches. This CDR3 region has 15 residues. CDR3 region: CASSRGQGIGDIQYF. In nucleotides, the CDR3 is TGTGCCAGCAGCCGTGGACAGGGGATTGGGGACATTCAGTACTTC.

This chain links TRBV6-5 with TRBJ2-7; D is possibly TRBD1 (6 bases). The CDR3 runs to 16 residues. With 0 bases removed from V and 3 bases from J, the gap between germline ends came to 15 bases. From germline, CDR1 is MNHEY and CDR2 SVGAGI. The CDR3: CASSYSGGQNIYEQYF. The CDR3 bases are TGTGCCAGCAGTTACTCAGGTGGACAGAATATCTACGAGCAGTACTTC.

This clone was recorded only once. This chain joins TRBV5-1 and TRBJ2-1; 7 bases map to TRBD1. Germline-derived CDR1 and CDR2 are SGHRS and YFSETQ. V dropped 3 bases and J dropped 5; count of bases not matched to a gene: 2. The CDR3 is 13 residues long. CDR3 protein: CASSSDRHNEQFF. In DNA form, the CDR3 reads TGCGCCAGCAGCTCGGACAGGCACAATGAGCAGTTCTTC.

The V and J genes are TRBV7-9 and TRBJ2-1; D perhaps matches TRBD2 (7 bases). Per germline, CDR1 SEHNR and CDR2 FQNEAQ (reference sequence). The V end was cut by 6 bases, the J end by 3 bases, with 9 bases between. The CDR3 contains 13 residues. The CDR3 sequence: CASRGGGYNEQFF. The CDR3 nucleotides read TGTGCCAGCAGGGGAGGGGGCTACAATGAGCAGTTCTTC.

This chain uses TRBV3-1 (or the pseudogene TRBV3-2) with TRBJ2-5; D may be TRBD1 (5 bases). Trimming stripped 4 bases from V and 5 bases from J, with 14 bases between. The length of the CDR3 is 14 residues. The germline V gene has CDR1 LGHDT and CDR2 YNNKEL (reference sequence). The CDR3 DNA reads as TGTGCCAGCAGCCCCGACAGCGCCGGGGAGACCCAGTACTTC. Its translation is CASSPDSAGETQYF.

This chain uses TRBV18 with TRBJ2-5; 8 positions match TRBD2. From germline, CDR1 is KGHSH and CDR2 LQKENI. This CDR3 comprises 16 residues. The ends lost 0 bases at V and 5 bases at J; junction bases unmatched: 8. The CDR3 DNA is TGTGCCAGCTCACCACCGGCCGCCGGGGGGGCGGAGACCCAGTACTTC. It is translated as CASSPPAAGGAETQYF.

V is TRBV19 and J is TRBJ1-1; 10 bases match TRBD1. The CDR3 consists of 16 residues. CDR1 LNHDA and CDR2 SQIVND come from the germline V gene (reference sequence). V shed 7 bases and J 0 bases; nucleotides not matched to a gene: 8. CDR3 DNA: TGTGCCAGTAAGGACAGGGGGAGATCTTTGAACACTGAAGCTTTCTTT. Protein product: CASKDRGRSLNTEAFF.

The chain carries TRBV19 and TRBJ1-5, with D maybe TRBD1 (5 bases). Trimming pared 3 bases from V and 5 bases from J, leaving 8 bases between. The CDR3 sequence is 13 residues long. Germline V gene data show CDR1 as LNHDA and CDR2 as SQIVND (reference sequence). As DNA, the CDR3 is TGTGCCAGTAGTATTTCGGGGGATCAGCCCCAGCATTTT. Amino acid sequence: CASSISGDQPQHF.

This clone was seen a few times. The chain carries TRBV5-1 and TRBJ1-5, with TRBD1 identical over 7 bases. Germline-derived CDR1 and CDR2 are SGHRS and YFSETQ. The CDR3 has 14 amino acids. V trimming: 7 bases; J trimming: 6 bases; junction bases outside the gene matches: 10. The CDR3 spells CASSPGTAGQPQHF. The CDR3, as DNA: TGCGCCAGCTCCCCCGGGACAGCTGGTCAGCCCCAGCATTTT.

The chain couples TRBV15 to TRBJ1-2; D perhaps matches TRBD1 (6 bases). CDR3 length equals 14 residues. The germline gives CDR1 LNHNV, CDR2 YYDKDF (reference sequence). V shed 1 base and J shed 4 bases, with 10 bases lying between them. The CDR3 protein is CATSRAPRGYGYTF. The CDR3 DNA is TGTGCCACCAGCAGAGCCCCCAGGGGCTATGGCTACACCTTC.

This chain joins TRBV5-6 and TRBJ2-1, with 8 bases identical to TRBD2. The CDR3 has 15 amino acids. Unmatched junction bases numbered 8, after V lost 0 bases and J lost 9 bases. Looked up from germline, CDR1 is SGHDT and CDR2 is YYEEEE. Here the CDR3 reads CASSLVSGGGIEQFF. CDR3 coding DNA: TGTGCCAGCAGCTTGGTATCTGGCGGGGGGATTGAGCAGTTCTTC.

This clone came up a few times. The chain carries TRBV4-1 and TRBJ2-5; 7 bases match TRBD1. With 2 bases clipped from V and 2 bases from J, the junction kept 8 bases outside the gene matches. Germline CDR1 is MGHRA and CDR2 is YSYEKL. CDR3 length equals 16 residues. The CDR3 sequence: CASSQMPGQSQETQYF. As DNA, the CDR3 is TGCGCCAGCAGCCAAATGCCGGGACAGAGTCAAGAGACCCAGTACTTC.